The clone carrying this TCR beta chain has a single count. This entry belongs to a study of blood T cell repertoires in COVID-19. Study details: Samples of COVID-19 (acute and convalescent) were obtained from the United States, Italy and Spain. Sample material is recorded as cDNA or gDNA derived from T cells, B-cell-depleted T cells, or PBMCs.

In the original workflow: Counts of nucleated cells, estimated from reference gene primer amplification, were obtained. Clones were read by immunoSEQ multiplex PCR, and TCRdb kept only the in-frame ones, dropping some. V and J calls and clone size are copied from that table; D and trimming were computed from the DNA. The profile shows around 200,000 clones, around 80% of them singletons. Seattle participants joined during active infection and were tracked over time. V dropped 8 bases and J dropped 1; count of bases not matched to a gene: 7. Germline lookup yields CDR1 LNHDA and CDR2 SQIVND (reference sequence). The CDR3 runs to 14 residues.

What was sequenced was peripheral blood. J is TRBJ1-2 and V is TRBV19; TRBD1 agrees at 7 bases. The TCR comes from a woman aged 40 to 55 with COVID-19, enrolled during active disease. The CDR3 region is CASCRQGDNYGYTF. CDR3 bases: TGTGCCAGTTGTCGGCAGGGGGATAACTATGGCTACACCTTC. Full variable domain (outside the CDR3, taken from reference TRBV19 and TRBJ1-2): DGGITQSPKYLFRKEGQNVTLSCEQNLNHDAMYWYRQDPGQGLRLIYYSQIVNDFQKGDIAEGYSVSREKKESFPLTVTSAQKNPTAFYLCASCRQGDNYGYTFGSGTRLTVV.